The 16 T cell receptor beta chains below were found in one sample sequenced in a study of a mutant IDH1 vaccine in newly diagnosed glioma. The time point here: baseline, week 1 (first vaccination visit). The treatment is: pre-vaccination baseline after standard-of-care therapy. The assay was immunoSEQ multiplex PCR, and TCRdb's table has in-frame clones only and misses some. The top ten clones hold 2% to 2.5% of a sample with about 46,000 clones, about nine tenths of them seen once. The sequencing here drew on PBMCs, taken from a glioma patient treated with radiotherapy, temozolomide or both. The receptors shown here come from a man between 35 and 55 years old with glioma.

The chain recombines TRBV15 with TRBJ2-3, with D hard to call. This CDR3 is 13 amino acids long. The germline V and J ends were trimmed by 2 bases and 6 bases, with 9 bases remaining between them. The germline V gene has CDR1 LNHNV and CDR2 YYDKDF (reference sequence). The CDR3 protein is CATSRQVLDTQYF. CDR3 in DNA: TGTGCCACCAGCAGACAGGTTCTCGATACGCAGTATTTT.

V gene TRBV18 combines with J gene TRBJ2-5; 9 bases fit TRBD1. The CDR3 is 15 residues long. Germline V CDR1 and CDR2: KGHSH, LQKENI. Losses at the gene ends were 1 base for V and 4 bases for J; bases not matched to a gene: 4. DNA for the CDR3: TGTGCCAGCTCACCACAAGAGACAGGGGGAGAGACCCAGTACTTC. This codes for CASSPQETGGETQYF. The variable domain in full, with the rest retrieved from reference TRBV18 and TRBJ2-5, is NAGVMQNPRHLVRRRGQEARLRCSPMKGHSHVYWYRQLPEEGLKFMVYLQKENIIDESGMPKERFSAEFPKEGPSILRIQQVVRGDSAAYFCASSPQETGGETQYFGPGTRLLVL.

The chain joins TRBV13 to TRBJ2-7; 8 nucleotides match TRBD2. The CDR3 covers 15 residues. V was pared by 2 bases and J by 5 bases, with 8 bases of the junction left unmatched. Germline lookup yields CDR1 PRHDT and CDR2 FYEKMQ (reference sequence). CDR3 protein: CASSLFLAGTNEQYF. CDR3 bases: TGTGCCAGCAGCTTATTTTTAGCGGGGACAAACGAGCAGTACTTC.

V usage is TRBV9 and J usage is TRBJ2-5; a weak D match, TRBD1 (7 bases). Germline-derived CDR1 and CDR2 are SGDLS and YYNGEE. The V end was cut by 4 bases, the J end by 4 bases, with 20 bases between. The CDR3 has 16 amino acids. CDR3 in amino acids: CASSSRGTVVGETQYF. CDR3 in DNA: TGTGCCAGCAGCTCTCGCGGGACAGTCGTCGGAGAGACCCAGTACTTC.

The chain carries TRBV28 and TRBJ1-4; the D gene is possibly TRBD1 (5 bases). The CDR3 contains 12 residues. Between the trimmed V and J ends, which lost 4 bases and 7 bases, there was a span of 7 bases. Germline CDR1 is MDHEN and CDR2 is SYDVKM. The DNA of the CDR3 is TGTGCCAGCAGTTCCGGGGGTGAAAAACTGTTTTTT. This gives the protein CASSSGGEKLFF.

The rearrangement uses TRBV9 and TRBJ2-7; 11 bases align to TRBD2. Germline CDR1 SGDLS, CDR2 YYNGEE. CDR3 length equals 15 residues. Trimming took 0 bases from V and 4 from J; bases not matched to a gene: 3. CDR3 sequence: CASSVGSGRVYEQYF. DNA for the CDR3: TGTGCCAGCAGCGTAGGTAGCGGGAGGGTGTACGAGCAGTACTTC.

J is TRBJ1-3 and V is TRBV18, with a weak D call TRBD1 (5 bases). Trimming removed 3 bases at V and 5 bases at J, with 14 bases between. The germline CDR1 and CDR2 sequences are KGHSH and LQKENI. This CDR3 has 15 residues. CDR3 coding DNA: TGTGCCAGCTCACCCGGGACGGCGACGAGAAACACCATATATTTT. Protein sequence: CASSPGTATRNTIYF.

V gene TRBV5-8 combines with J gene TRBJ1-5; 8 bases match TRBD1. The CDR3 consists of 13 residues. Unmatched junction bases numbered 4, after V lost 4 bases and J lost 7 bases. CDR1 and CDR2 (germline): SGHTS, YDEGEE. CDR3 protein: CASSVDREQPQHF. The CDR3 DNA reads TGTGCCAGCAGCGTGGACAGGGAACAGCCCCAGCATTTT.

This sequence joins TRBV19 and TRBJ2-5, with 9 positions matching TRBD1. The CDR3 length is 16 residues. Trimming took 3 bases from V and 5 from J; bases not matched to a gene: 10. CDR1 and CDR2 from the germline V gene are LNHDA and SQIVND (reference sequence). CDR3 nucleotide sequence: TGTGCCAGTAGTATCGCCGGGACAGGGAGTCGGGAGACCCAGTACTTC. Amino acids: CASSIAGTGSRETQYF.

This clone was seen only once. This chain links TRBV29-1 with TRBJ1-4; D gene ambiguous. Germline loops: CDR1 SQVTM, CDR2 ANQGSEA. Trimming stripped 5 bases from V and 1 base from J, with 5 bases between. The CDR3 sequence is 12 residues long. The CDR3, as DNA: TGCAGCGTTTCAAGAACTAATGAAAAACTGTTTTTT. It codes for CSVSRTNEKLFF.

The V call is TRBV4-3, the J call TRBJ2-7; D ambiguous. The germline gives CDR1 LGHNA, CDR2 YSLEER. The CDR3 consists of 16 residues. V dropped 0 bases and J dropped 6 bases, with 18 bases sitting between them. This chain's CDR3 is CASSQENTPGALEQYF. The CDR3 region has the DNA TGCGCCAGCAGCCAAGAGAACACCCCGGGCGCTCTCGAGCAGTACTTC.

V usage is TRBV5-5 and J usage is TRBJ1-3; D unresolved. The V gene's germline CDR1 is SGHKS and CDR2 YYEKEE (reference sequence). The V end was cut by 4 bases, the J end by 1 base, with 9 bases between. This CDR3 is 14 amino acids long. Here the CDR3 DNA reads TGTGCCAGCAGCCCGGTGAGGTCTGGAAACACCATATATTTT. Amino acid sequence: CASSPVRSGNTIYF.

V is TRBV10-2 and J is TRBJ2-1; D unresolved. Trimming pared 4 bases from V and 6 bases from J, leaving 4 bases between. CDR1 WSHSY and CDR2 SAAADI come from the germline V gene. This CDR3 has 11 residues. The CDR3 DNA reads TGCGCCAGCAGTGTCGTCAATGAGCAGTTCTTC. It encodes CASSVVNEQFF.

V usage is TRBV5-1 and J usage is TRBJ2-5; D uncertain. Trimming removed 0 bases at V and 1 base at J, with 10 bases between. CDR1 is SGHRS, CDR2 YFSETQ, per germline. The CDR3 is made up of 15 amino acids. The DNA of the CDR3 is TGCGCCAGCAGCTTGGGGTCGGTCAGCCAAGAGACCCAGTACTTC. Translating gives CASSLGSVSQETQYF.

This clone is labeled as medium-sized. The chain is built from TRBV6-4 and TRBJ1-1; 7 bases fit TRBD1. This CDR3 is built from 12 residues. The V gene's germline CDR1 is MRHNA and CDR2 SNTAGT. V shed 9 bases and J 4 bases; nucleotides not matched to a gene: 5. The CDR3 sequence is CARSTGVTEAFF. The CDR3 DNA sequence: TGTGCCAGATCTACAGGGGTCACTGAAGCTTTCTTT.

There are a few counts of this clone. CDR3 in DNA: TGTGCCAGCAGCCGGGATTTCTGGGGAAACACTGAAGCTTTCTTT. Encoded protein: CASSRDFWGNTEAFF. The rearrangement uses TRBV7-9 and TRBJ1-1; no clear D. This CDR3 is built from 15 residues. The V gene lost 5 bases and the J gene lost 2 bases, with 15 bases spanning the gap. Germline values: CDR1 SEHNR, CDR2 FQNEAQ (reference sequence).